These T cell receptor beta chains were read from a single sample in a study of blood T cells in healthy people across ages. TCRdb re-derived calls from the 5' RACE reads in MiXCR, one entry per CDR3 protein. The sample shows about 800,000 distinct CDR3 sequences, about three fifths of them seen only once. The sample taken for sequencing was blood. These receptors all stem from a man younger than 40 in good health. CDR3s include the opening cysteine and the closing phenylalanine or tryptophan. Each record gives: J gene, clone size, D gene, V gene, CDR3 protein, CDR3 DNA. D genes are given only for firm matches. Clone size appears in some rows only: once, few, many, or a class for an expanded clone.

j_gene: TRBJ1-3
abundance: -
d_gene: -
v_gene: TRBV7-2
CDR3aa: CASRTSREPGNTIYF
CDR3nt: TGTGCCAGCAGGACGTCCAGGGAGCCTGGAAACACCATATATTTT

j_gene: TRBJ2-1
abundance: -
d_gene: -
v_gene: TRBV24-1
CDR3aa: CATSVGGANSYNEQFF
CDR3nt: TGTGCCACCAGTGTCGGCGGGGCTAACTCCTACAATGAGCAGTTCTTC

j_gene: TRBJ1-1
abundance: -
d_gene: -
v_gene: TRBV28
CDR3aa: CASSSLMNTEAFF
CDR3nt: TGTGCCAGCAGTTCGTTAATGAACACTGAAGCTTTCTTT

j_gene: TRBJ1-2
abundance: -
d_gene: TRBD1
v_gene: TRBV3-1
CDR3aa: CASRPGTGEAGYTF
CDR3nt: TGTGCCAGCAGGCCCGGGACAGGGGAGGCTGGCTACACCTTC

j_gene: TRBJ2-4
abundance: -
d_gene: -
v_gene: TRBV7-2
CDR3aa: CASSPKEGRGAKNIQYF
CDR3nt: TGTGCCAGCAGCCCCAAGGAGGGCAGGGGTGCCAAAAACATTCAGTACTTC

j_gene: TRBJ1-2
abundance: -
d_gene: -
v_gene: TRBV5-1
CDR3aa: CASSLEGECYTF
CDR3nt: TGCGCCAGCAGCTTGGAAGGGGAATGCTACACCTTC

j_gene: TRBJ2-7
abundance: -
d_gene: TRBD2
v_gene: TRBV5-3
CDR3aa: CASSSQLAGGTYEQYF
CDR3nt: TGTGCCAGCAGCTCACAACTAGCGGGGGGGACCTACGAGCAGTACTTC

j_gene: TRBJ1-5
abundance: once
d_gene: -
v_gene: TRBV3-1
CDR3aa: CASSQAARQPQHF
CDR3nt: TGTGCCAGCAGCCAAGCGGCTCGACAGCCCCAGCATTTT

j_gene: TRBJ2-7
abundance: -
d_gene: -
v_gene: TRBV4-2
CDR3aa: CASSQEARTYSYEQYF
CDR3nt: TGTGCCAGCAGCCAAGAGGCCAGGACATACTCCTACGAGCAGTACTTC

j_gene: TRBJ2-1
abundance: -
d_gene: TRBD2
v_gene: TRBV7-9
CDR3aa: CASRVREGFYNEQFF
CDR3nt: TGTGCCAGCAGAGTCAGGGAGGGCTTCTACAATGAGCAGTTCTTC

j_gene: TRBJ1-2
abundance: -
d_gene: -
v_gene: TRBV6-5
CDR3aa: CASSYSNNGGYGYTF
CDR3nt: TGTGCCAGCAGTTACTCGAATAACGGAGGCTATGGCTACACCTTC

j_gene: TRBJ1-6
abundance: -
d_gene: TRBD1
v_gene: TRBV27
CDR3aa: CASTPGQGGSPLHF
CDR3nt: TGTGCCAGTACCCCGGGACAGGGTGGATCACCCCTCCACTTT

j_gene: TRBJ2-1
abundance: -
d_gene: TRBD2
v_gene: TRBV7-2
CDR3aa: CASSLEASGSKEQFF
CDR3nt: TGTGCCAGCAGCTTAGAGGCTAGCGGGAGCAAGGAGCAGTTCTTC

j_gene: TRBJ2-1
abundance: few
d_gene: -
v_gene: TRBV3-1
CDR3aa: CASSQDLWAGPYNEQFF
CDR3nt: TGTGCCAGCAGCCAAGATCTCTGGGCAGGCCCCTACAATGAGCAGTTCTTC

j_gene: TRBJ1-5
abundance: -
d_gene: -
v_gene: TRBV18
CDR3aa: CASSPRQDRNQPQHF
CDR3nt: TGTGCCAGCTCACCTCGACAGGATAGAAATCAGCCCCAGCATTTT

j_gene: TRBJ2-4
abundance: few
d_gene: TRBD1
v_gene: TRBV29-1
CDR3aa: CSVWTGVWAKNIQYF
CDR3nt: TGCAGCGTGTGGACAGGGGTTTGGGCCAAAAACATTCAGTACTTC

j_gene: TRBJ2-1
abundance: -
d_gene: -
v_gene: TRBV13
CDR3aa: CASSFGGIGDEQFF
CDR3nt: TGTGCCAGCAGCTTTGGGGGGATAGGCGATGAGCAGTTCTTC

j_gene: TRBJ2-3
abundance: -
d_gene: -
v_gene: TRBV7-2
CDR3aa: CASSSTPGTQYF
CDR3nt: TGTGCCAGCAGTTCTACACCGGGTACGCAGTATTTT

j_gene: TRBJ2-7
abundance: -
d_gene: -
v_gene: TRBV29-1
CDR3aa: CSVQDGGLSLSTCEQYF
CDR3nt: TGCAGCGTCCAGGATGGGGGCCTCTCCCTATCTACCTGCGAGCAGTACTTC

j_gene: TRBJ2-1
abundance: -
d_gene: -
v_gene: TRBV12-3/TRBV12-4
CDR3aa: CASSLAGGRDNEQFF
CDR3nt: TGTGCCAGCAGTTTAGCGGGGGGGCGCGACAATGAGCAGTTCTTC

j_gene: TRBJ2-1
abundance: -
d_gene: TRBD1
v_gene: TRBV25-1
CDR3aa: CASSGRQGAWGEQFF
CDR3nt: TGTGCCAGCAGTGGGCGACAGGGGGCTTGGGGTGAGCAGTTCTTC

j_gene: TRBJ2-1
abundance: -
d_gene: -
v_gene: TRBV7-2
CDR3aa: CASSLGFMTTGDEQFF
CDR3nt: TGTGCCAGCAGCTTAGGATTTATGACGACCGGCGATGAGCAGTTCTTC

j_gene: TRBJ2-1
abundance: once
d_gene: -
v_gene: TRBV3-1
CDR3aa: CASSQGGTLEGNEQFF
CDR3nt: TGTGCCAGCAGCCAGGGCGGAACCCTAGAGGGCAATGAGCAGTTCTTC

j_gene: TRBJ2-3
abundance: -
d_gene: -
v_gene: TRBV7-2
CDR3aa: CASSDSIGTQYF
CDR3nt: TGTGCCAGCAGCGATTCGATTGGTACGCAGTATTTT

j_gene: TRBJ2-7
abundance: few
d_gene: -
v_gene: TRBV20-1
CDR3aa: CSARNRERSYEQYF
CDR3nt: TGCAGTGCTAGAAACAGGGAGAGGAGTTACGAGCAGTACTTC

j_gene: TRBJ1-2
abundance: -
d_gene: -
v_gene: TRBV2
CDR3aa: CASTPDGTYYGYTF
CDR3nt: TGTGCCAGCACTCCTGACGGAACATACTATGGCTACACCTTC

j_gene: TRBJ2-1
abundance: -
d_gene: TRBD2
v_gene: TRBV12-3/TRBV12-4
CDR3aa: CASSPMRLAGGFEQFF
CDR3nt: TGTGCCAGCAGCCCTATGCGGCTAGCGGGGGGTTTTGAGCAGTTCTTC

j_gene: TRBJ2-3
abundance: -
d_gene: -
v_gene: TRBV30
CDR3aa: CAWSIGSTDTQYF
CDR3nt: TGTGCCTGGAGCATTGGGAGCACAGATACGCAGTATTTT

j_gene: TRBJ1-1
abundance: -
d_gene: -
v_gene: TRBV27
CDR3aa: CASKRQDNTEAFF
CDR3nt: TGTGCCAGTAAGAGACAGGATAACACTGAAGCTTTCTTT

j_gene: TRBJ2-7
abundance: -
d_gene: -
v_gene: TRBV15
CDR3aa: CATSRERGREQYF
CDR3nt: TGTGCCACCAGCAGAGAAAGGGGACGGGAGCAGTACTTC

j_gene: TRBJ2-1
abundance: few
d_gene: -
v_gene: TRBV9
CDR3aa: CASSAGDYNEQFF
CDR3nt: TGTGCCAGCAGCGCCGGGGATTACAATGAGCAGTTCTTC

j_gene: TRBJ2-3
abundance: few
d_gene: -
v_gene: TRBV6-2/TRBV6-3
CDR3aa: CASRPSGSTDTQYF
CDR3nt: TGTGCCAGCAGACCGAGCGGGAGCACAGATACGCAGTATTTT

j_gene: TRBJ2-1
abundance: -
d_gene: -
v_gene: TRBV20-1
CDR3aa: CSATPSGADNYNEQFF
CDR3nt: TGCAGTGCTACCCCCTCAGGAGCGGATAACTACAATGAGCAGTTCTTC

j_gene: TRBJ2-1
abundance: -
d_gene: -
v_gene: TRBV24-1
CDR3aa: CATSDFSGNVHEQFF
CDR3nt: TGTGCCACCAGTGATTTTTCCGGGAATGTCCATGAGCAGTTCTTC

j_gene: TRBJ2-5
abundance: -
d_gene: -
v_gene: TRBV24-1
CDR3aa: CATSDNGVTQYF
CDR3nt: TGTGCCACCAGTGATAATGGGGTGACCCAGTACTTC

j_gene: TRBJ1-1
abundance: many
d_gene: -
v_gene: TRBV29-1
CDR3aa: CSVVLGREAFF
CDR3nt: TGCAGCGTCGTTTTAGGGAGGGAAGCTTTCTTT

j_gene: TRBJ1-1
abundance: -
d_gene: -
v_gene: TRBV20-1
CDR3aa: CSAARRIMNTEAFF
CDR3nt: TGCAGTGCTGCTCGACGGATAATGAACACTGAAGCTTTCTTT

j_gene: TRBJ2-7
abundance: -
d_gene: -
v_gene: TRBV4-1
CDR3aa: CASSQVQDAAYEQYF
CDR3nt: TGCGCCAGCAGCCAAGTGCAAGATGCGGCCTACGAGCAGTACTTC

j_gene: TRBJ2-1
abundance: -
d_gene: -
v_gene: TRBV28
CDR3aa: CASREGSSYNEQFF
CDR3nt: TGTGCCAGCAGGGAGGGGAGCTCCTACAATGAGCAGTTCTTC

j_gene: TRBJ1-5
abundance: -
d_gene: -
v_gene: TRBV2
CDR3aa: CASTKTERGPQHF
CDR3nt: TGTGCCAGCACCAAGACGGAACGGGGGCCTCAGCATTTT

j_gene: TRBJ2-1
abundance: -
d_gene: TRBD2
v_gene: TRBV9
CDR3aa: CASSASGSFGEQFF
CDR3nt: TGTGCCAGCAGCGCTAGCGGGAGTTTTGGAGAGCAGTTCTTC

j_gene: TRBJ1-1
abundance: -
d_gene: -
v_gene: TRBV4-3
CDR3aa: CASSQDGAGGHEEAFF
CDR3nt: TGCGCCAGCAGCCAAGATGGGGCAGGAGGCCATGAGGAAGCTTTCTTT

j_gene: TRBJ2-5
abundance: -
d_gene: -
v_gene: TRBV4-2
CDR3aa: CASSQASLGVLETQYF
CDR3nt: TGTGCCAGCAGCCAAGCCTCCCTGGGGGTGTTGGAGACCCAGTACTTC

j_gene: TRBJ1-2
abundance: -
d_gene: -
v_gene: TRBV20-1
CDR3aa: CSAWDQNYGYTF
CDR3nt: TGCAGTGCTTGGGACCAAAACTATGGCTACACCTTC

j_gene: TRBJ2-7
abundance: -
d_gene: TRBD2
v_gene: TRBV7-2
CDR3aa: CASSLRASGSRSYEQYF
CDR3nt: TGTGCCAGCAGCTTAAGGGCTAGCGGGAGCCGCTCCTACGAGCAGTACTTC

j_gene: TRBJ2-3
abundance: -
d_gene: -
v_gene: TRBV29-1
CDR3aa: CSVEELRGTDTQYF
CDR3nt: TGCAGCGTTGAAGAACTACGGGGCACAGATACGCAGTATTTT

j_gene: TRBJ2-7
abundance: -
d_gene: TRBD1
v_gene: TRBV27
CDR3aa: CASSPGQGALYEQYF
CDR3nt: TGTGCCAGCAGTCCTGGACAGGGGGCGTTATACGAGCAGTACTTC

j_gene: TRBJ2-7
abundance: -
d_gene: TRBD2
v_gene: TRBV9
CDR3aa: CASTPGSGSAYEQYF
CDR3nt: TGTGCCAGCACCCCGGGGAGCGGGAGCGCCTACGAGCAGTACTTC

j_gene: TRBJ2-3
abundance: few
d_gene: TRBD2
v_gene: TRBV5-6
CDR3aa: CASSLSGIGDTQYF
CDR3nt: TGTGCCAGCAGCTTGAGCGGGATAGGGGATACGCAGTATTTT

j_gene: TRBJ1-2
abundance: few
d_gene: -
v_gene: TRBV20-1
CDR3aa: CSARAAGATLYGYTF
CDR3nt: TGCAGTGCTAGGGCGGCGGGGGCGACTTTATATGGCTACACCTTC